A selection of T cell receptor beta chains follows, all from one sample in a study of identical twins. TCRdb used MiXCR to reprocess the 5' RACE reads, holding one entry per CDR3 protein. Among 690,000 or so distinct CDR3 sequences, less than 10% were seen once, and the ten largest hold 0.85% to 1%. The same data also contributed to another study, on yellow fever vaccine responses in identical twins.

The sequenced sample consisted of PBMCs. The receptors were sampled from a woman between 18 and 29 years old in good health. The CDR3 runs from the conserved cysteine through the conserved F or W. The order of the fields is J gene, clone size, V gene, D gene, CDR3 DNA, CDR3 protein. A D gene is named only where the DNA matches it firmly. Rows may omit the clone size; those that give it use once, few, many or a size class.

>TRBJ2-5|.|TRBV5-6|TRBD2
TGTGCCAGCACCGGGACTAGCGGGAGGGCCGGGGAGACCCAGTACTTC
CASTGTSGRAGETQYF
>TRBJ1-2|few|TRBV5-1|.
TGCGCCAGCAGCGCCAAAAGCGGGGGCGGCCACTATGGCTACACCTTC
CASSAKSGGGHYGYTF
>TRBJ2-1|few|TRBV25-1|TRBD1
TGTGCCAGCAGGGGGACAGGGGGGGATTCTTTCAATGAGCAGTTCTTC
CASRGTGGDSFNEQFF
>TRBJ2-7|many|TRBV7-9|.
TGTGCCAGCAGCCCTCGCGACAGTTCCCACGAGCAGTACTTC
CASSPRDSSHEQYF
>TRBJ2-3|.|TRBV14|.
TGTGCCAGCAGCCAAGATCAGGGCCCCACAGATACGCAGTATTTT
CASSQDQGPTDTQYF
>TRBJ2-1|.|TRBV2|.
TGTGCCAGCAGCCACGGGGTATTGGACCCGAGGAATGAGCAGTTCTTC
CASSHGVLDPRNEQFF
>TRBJ2-7|.|TRBV14|TRBD1
TGTGCCAGCAGCCAAGATTTCGGGACAGGGTCCGAGCAGTACTTC
CASSQDFGTGSEQYF
>TRBJ2-2|.|TRBV7-2|.
TGTGCCAGCAGCTTAGTTACCACCGGGGAGCTGTTTTTT
CASSLVTTGELFF
>TRBJ2-1|.|TRBV12-3/TRBV12-4|.
TGTGCCAGCAGTCCCTCTAGCCTGCCTACCTACAATGAGCAGTTCTTC
CASSPSSLPTYNEQFF
>TRBJ2-7|many|TRBV29-1|.
TGCAGCGTGGGGACGGCCTTCTACGAGCAGTACTTC
CSVGTAFYEQYF
>TRBJ2-3|.|TRBV7-6|.
TGTGCCAGCAGCTTAGAGTTGGGCGACACAGATACGCAGTATTTT
CASSLELGDTDTQYF
>TRBJ2-7|.|TRBV20-1|.
TGCAGTGCTAGTACCGGGAGCGTTTACGAGCAGTACTTC
CSASTGSVYEQYF
>TRBJ2-7|few|TRBV5-4|.
TGTGCCAGCAGCCCAACCGGACAGGTGGAGGGGGAGCAGTACTTC
CASSPTGQVEGEQYF
>TRBJ2-3|many|TRBV6-4|TRBD2
TGTGCCAGCAGCGCCGGGACTAGCGGAGATACGCAGTATTTT
CASSAGTSGDTQYF
>TRBJ1-2|.|TRBV15|.
TGTGCCACCAGCAGAGTATCGGGGAACTATGGCTACACCTTC
CATSRVSGNYGYTF
>TRBJ2-5|.|TRBV28|.
TGTGCCAGCCAAAGTTCAGGGGAGGAGACCCAGTACTTC
CASQSSGEETQYF
>TRBJ1-1|few|TRBV11-2|TRBD1
TGTGCCAGCAGCTTAGAGGACAGGGGCGCAGCTTTCTTT
CASSLEDRGAAFF
>TRBJ2-2|few|TRBV5-1|TRBD2
TGCGCCAGCAGCCTACCGGGACTAGCGGGAGGGCCATACACCGGGGAGCTGTTTTTT
CASSLPGLAGGPYTGELFF
>TRBJ2-7|few|TRBV11-2|.
TGTGCCAGCAGCCCTAGTGGGGGAAGGTCTTACGAGCAGTACTTC
CASSPSGGRSYEQYF
>TRBJ2-7|few|TRBV7-9|.
TGTGCCAGCAGCTTAGTGGGGGTTTCCGAGCAGTACTTC
CASSLVGVSEQYF
>TRBJ2-2|.|TRBV29-1|TRBD2
TGCAGCGTTGAAGAATCGACTAGCGGGAGGGCCAGAACCGGGGAGCTGTTTTTT
CSVEESTSGRARTGELFF
>TRBJ1-2|few|TRBV27|.
TGTGCCAGCAGTTCCCCCGGGACTGGCTACACCTTC
CASSSPGTGYTF
>TRBJ2-1|.|TRBV4-3|.
TGCGCCAGCAGCCAAGATGGGGGGGGCCCCCTTTTGCAGTTCTTC
CASSQDGGGPLLQFF
>TRBJ2-7|.|TRBV4-2|.
TGTGCCAGCAGCCGAGAAGACTTTCGCGGGGTCTACGAGCAGTACTTC
CASSREDFRGVYEQYF
>TRBJ2-1|few|TRBV20-1|TRBD1
TGCAGTGCAACCCCCGGGACAGGGATTTTTTTGAGCTCCTACAATGAGCAGTTCTTC
CSATPGTGIFLSSYNEQFF
>TRBJ2-2|.|TRBV5-5|TRBD1
TGTGCCAGCAGCGGGGGGACAGGGGATACCGGGGAGCTGTTTTTT
CASSGGTGDTGELFF
>TRBJ2-5|few|TRBV14|TRBD2
TGTGCCAGCAGCCAAGTGGGCGGGAGACCAGAGACCCAGTACTTC
CASSQVGGRPETQYF
>TRBJ2-7|.|TRBV5-1|.
TGCGCCAGCAGCTTGGATCGGGGACCCCGCTCCTACGAGCAGTACTTC
CASSLDRGPRSYEQYF
>TRBJ1-1|few|TRBV3-1|.
TGTGCCAGCAGCCAAGACAACAGGGCTTCAGAAGCTTTCTTT
CASSQDNRASEAFF
>TRBJ2-2|.|TRBV21-1|.
TGTGCCAGCATCCGGGGGGGGCGGGGACCCAGCGGGGCCGGGGAGCTGTTTTTT
CASIRGGRGPSGAGELFF
>TRBJ2-3|.|TRBV15|.
TGTGCCACCGCCAAGACGGGTGTTACGCAGTATTTT
CATAKTGVTQYF
>TRBJ1-1|few|TRBV29-1|.
TGCAGCGTTCTGCCGACAGGACATAACACTGAAGCTTTCTTT
CSVLPTGHNTEAFF
>TRBJ2-1|.|TRBV14|TRBD2
TGTGCCAGCAACCCTTCTAGCGGTACTTACAATGAGCAGTTCTTC
CASNPSSGTYNEQFF
>TRBJ2-1|.|TRBV6-5|TRBD2
TGTGCCAGCAGTTACTCGGGGATTGGGCGGGAGGAGCAGTTCTTC
CASSYSGIGREEQFF
>TRBJ1-5|few|TRBV24-1|.
TGTGCCACCAGTGATCGGTGGCAGCCCCAGCATTTT
CATSDRWQPQHF
>TRBJ2-5|few|TRBV20-1|.
TGCAGTGCTAGAGGAAAGACCCAGTACTTC
CSARGKTQYF
>TRBJ2-7|many|TRBV20-1|TRBD2
TGCAGTGCTAGTAGACTAGCGGGGGGGCATGGCGAGCAGTACTTC
CSASRLAGGHGEQYF
>TRBJ2-7|.|TRBV7-9|.
TGTGCCAGCAGCTTAGCGCCGGGGTGGGGCCAGCAGTACTTC
CASSLAPGWGQQYF
>TRBJ2-1|few|TRBV12-3/TRBV12-4|.
TGTGCCAGCACAGGGATAAGCTCCTACAATGAGCAGTTCTTC
CASTGISSYNEQFF
>TRBJ2-7|.|TRBV20-1|.
TGCAGTGCTAGACGGGGGCAGACCTACGAGCAGTACTTC
CSARRGQTYEQYF
>TRBJ2-7|.|TRBV9|TRBD2
TGTGCCAGCAGCGTAGACCCTAGCGGGGGAGACGAGCAGTACTTC
CASSVDPSGGDEQYF